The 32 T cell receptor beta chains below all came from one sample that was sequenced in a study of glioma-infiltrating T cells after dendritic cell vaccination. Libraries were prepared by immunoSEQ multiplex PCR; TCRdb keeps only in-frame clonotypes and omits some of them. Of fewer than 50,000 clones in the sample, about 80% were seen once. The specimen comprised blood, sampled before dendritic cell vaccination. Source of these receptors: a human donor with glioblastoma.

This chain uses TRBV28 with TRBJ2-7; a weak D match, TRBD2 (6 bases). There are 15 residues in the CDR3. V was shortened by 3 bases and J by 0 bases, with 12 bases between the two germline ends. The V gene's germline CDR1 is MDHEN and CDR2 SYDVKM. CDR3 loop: CASSLEGSSSYEQYF. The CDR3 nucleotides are TGTGCCAGCAGTTTGGAGGGGTCGAGCTCCTACGAGCAGTACTTC.

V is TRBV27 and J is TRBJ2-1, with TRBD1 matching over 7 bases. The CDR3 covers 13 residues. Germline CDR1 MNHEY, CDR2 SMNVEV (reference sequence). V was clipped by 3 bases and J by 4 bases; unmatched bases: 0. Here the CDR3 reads CASSLGQYNEQFF. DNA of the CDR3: TGTGCCAGCAGTTTGGGACAGTACAATGAGCAGTTCTTC.

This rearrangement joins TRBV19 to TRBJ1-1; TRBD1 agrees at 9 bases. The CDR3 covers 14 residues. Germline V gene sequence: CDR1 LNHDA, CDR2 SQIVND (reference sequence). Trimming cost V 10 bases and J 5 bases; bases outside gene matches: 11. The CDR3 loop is CATGQGRYGTEAFF. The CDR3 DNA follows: TGTGCCACCGGACAGGGGAGATACGGGACTGAAGCTTTCTTT.

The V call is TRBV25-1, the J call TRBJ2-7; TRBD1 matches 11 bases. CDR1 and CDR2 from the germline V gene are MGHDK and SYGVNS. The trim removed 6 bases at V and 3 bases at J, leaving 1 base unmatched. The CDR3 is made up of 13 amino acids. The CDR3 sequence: CASRGTGGYEQYF. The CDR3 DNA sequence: TGTGCCAGCAGAGGGACAGGGGGCTACGAGCAGTACTTC.

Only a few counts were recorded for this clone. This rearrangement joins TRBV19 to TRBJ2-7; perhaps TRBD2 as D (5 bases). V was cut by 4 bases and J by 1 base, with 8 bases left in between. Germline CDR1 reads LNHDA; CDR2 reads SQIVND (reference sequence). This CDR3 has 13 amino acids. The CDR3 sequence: CASSSPGSYEQYF. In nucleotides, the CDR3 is TGTGCCAGTAGTAGTCCGGGGTCCTACGAGCAGTACTTC.

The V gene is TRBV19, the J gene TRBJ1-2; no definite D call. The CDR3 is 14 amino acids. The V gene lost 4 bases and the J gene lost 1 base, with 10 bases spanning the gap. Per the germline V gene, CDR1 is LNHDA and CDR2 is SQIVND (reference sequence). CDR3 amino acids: CASSTPGINYGYTF. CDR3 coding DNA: TGTGCCAGTAGTACCCCCGGGATTAACTATGGCTACACCTTC.

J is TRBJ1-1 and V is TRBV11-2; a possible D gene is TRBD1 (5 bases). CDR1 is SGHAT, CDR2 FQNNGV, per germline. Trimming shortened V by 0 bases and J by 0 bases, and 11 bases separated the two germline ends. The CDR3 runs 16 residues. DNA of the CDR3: TGTGCCAGCAGCTTAGAGGGGGGATTAATGAACACTGAAGCTTTCTTT. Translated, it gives CASSLEGGLMNTEAFF.

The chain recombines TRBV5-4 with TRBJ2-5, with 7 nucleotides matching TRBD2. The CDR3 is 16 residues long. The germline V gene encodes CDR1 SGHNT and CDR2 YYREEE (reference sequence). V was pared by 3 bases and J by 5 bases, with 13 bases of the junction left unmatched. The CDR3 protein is CASSSKRGELGETQYF. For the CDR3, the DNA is TGTGCCAGCAGCTCCAAGCGGGGCGAACTCGGGGAGACCCAGTACTTC. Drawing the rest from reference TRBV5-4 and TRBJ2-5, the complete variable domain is ETGVTQSPTHLIKTRGQQVTLRCSSQSGHNTVSWYQQALGQGPQFIFQYYREEENGRGNFPPRFSGLQFPNYSSELNVNALELDDSALYLCASSSKRGELGETQYFGPGTRLLVL.

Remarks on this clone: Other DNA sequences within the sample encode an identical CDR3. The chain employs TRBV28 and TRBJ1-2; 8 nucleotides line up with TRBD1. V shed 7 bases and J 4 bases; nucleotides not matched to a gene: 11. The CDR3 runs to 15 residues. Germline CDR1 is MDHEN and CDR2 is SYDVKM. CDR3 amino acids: CASTLPGQGIYGYTF. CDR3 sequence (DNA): TGTGCCAGCACTCTTCCCGGACAGGGTATCTATGGCTACACCTTC.

The CDR3 sequence is CASREDRGGAQTDTQYF. CDR3 nucleotide sequence: TGTGCCAGCAGGGAGGACAGGGGGGGGGCTCAGACAGATACGCAGTATTTT. The chain recombines TRBV7-8 with TRBJ2-3; 10 bases line up with TRBD1. Germline CDR1 SGHVS, CDR2 FQNEAQ. Unmatched junction bases numbered 12, after V lost 6 bases and J lost 3 bases. CDR3 length equals 17 residues.

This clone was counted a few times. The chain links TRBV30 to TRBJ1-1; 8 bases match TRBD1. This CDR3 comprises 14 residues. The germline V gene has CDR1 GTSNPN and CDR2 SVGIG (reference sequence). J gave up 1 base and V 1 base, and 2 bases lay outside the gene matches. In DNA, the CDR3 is TGTGCCTGGAGTGGGGACAGGAGGAACACTGAAGCTTTCTTT. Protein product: CAWSGDRRNTEAFF. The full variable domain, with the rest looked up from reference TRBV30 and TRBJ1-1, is SQTIHQWPATLVQPVGSPLSLECTVEGTSNPNLYWYRQAAGRGLQLLFYSVGIGQISSEVPQNLSASRPQDRQFILSSKKLLLSDSGFYLCAWSGDRRNTEAFFGQGTRLTVV.

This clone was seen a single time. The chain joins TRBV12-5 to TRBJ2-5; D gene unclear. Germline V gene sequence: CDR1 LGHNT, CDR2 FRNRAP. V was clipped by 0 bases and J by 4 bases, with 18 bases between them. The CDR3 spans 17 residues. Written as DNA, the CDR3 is TGTGCTAGTGGTTTGGTTCCCCCGCGTGGTTTGCGAGAGACCCAGTACTTC. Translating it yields CASGLVPPRGLRETQYF.

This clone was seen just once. The CDR3 loop is CASSPRVGSGQETQYF. In DNA form, the CDR3 reads TGTGCCAGCAGCCCCCGGGTGGGGAGTGGTCAAGAGACCCAGTACTTC. The chain links TRBV9 to TRBJ2-5; tentatively, D is TRBD2 (5 bases). The CDR3 has 16 residues. V was shortened by 4 bases and J by 2 bases, with 18 bases between the two germline ends. The germline V gene has CDR1 SGDLS and CDR2 YYNGEE. The full variable domain, its missing parts supplied by reference TRBV9 and TRBJ2-5, is DSGVTQTPKHLITATGQRVTLRCSPRSGDLSVYWYQQSLDQGLQFLIQYYNGEERAKGNILERFSAQQFPDLHSELNLSSLELGDSALYFCASSPRVGSGQETQYFGPGTRLLVL.

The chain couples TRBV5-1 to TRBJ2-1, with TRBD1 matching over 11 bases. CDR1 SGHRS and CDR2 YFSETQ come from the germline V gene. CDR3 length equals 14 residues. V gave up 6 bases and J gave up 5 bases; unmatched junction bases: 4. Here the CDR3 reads CASTPGQGDNEQFF. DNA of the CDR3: TGCGCCAGCACACCGGGACAGGGGGACAATGAGCAGTTCTTC.

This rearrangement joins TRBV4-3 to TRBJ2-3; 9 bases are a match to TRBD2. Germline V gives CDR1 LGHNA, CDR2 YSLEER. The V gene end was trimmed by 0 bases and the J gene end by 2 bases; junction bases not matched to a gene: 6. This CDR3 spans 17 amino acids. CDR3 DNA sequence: TGCGCCAGCAGCCAAGAACCCGGGACTAGCCCCACAGATACGCAGTATTTT. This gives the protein CASSQEPGTSPTDTQYF.

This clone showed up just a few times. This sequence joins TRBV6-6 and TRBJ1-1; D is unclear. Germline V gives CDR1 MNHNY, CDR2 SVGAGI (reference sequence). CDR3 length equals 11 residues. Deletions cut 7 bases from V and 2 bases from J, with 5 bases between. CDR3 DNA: TGTGCCAGCAATAGAAACACTGAAGCTTTCTTT. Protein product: CASNRNTEAFF.

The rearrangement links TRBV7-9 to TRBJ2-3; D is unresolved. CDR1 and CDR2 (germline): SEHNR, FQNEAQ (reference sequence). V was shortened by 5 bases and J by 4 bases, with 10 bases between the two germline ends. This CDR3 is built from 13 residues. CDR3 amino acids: CASSPKTADTQYF. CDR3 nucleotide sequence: TGTGCCAGCAGCCCCAAGACTGCAGATACGCAGTATTTT.

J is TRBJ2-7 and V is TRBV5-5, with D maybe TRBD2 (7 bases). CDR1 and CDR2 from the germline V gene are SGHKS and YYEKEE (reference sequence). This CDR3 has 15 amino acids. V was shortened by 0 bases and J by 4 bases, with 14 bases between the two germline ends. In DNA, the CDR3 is TGTGCCAGCAGCTTGGACGCGGGGGCCTTTTACGAGCAGTACTTC. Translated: CASSLDAGAFYEQYF.

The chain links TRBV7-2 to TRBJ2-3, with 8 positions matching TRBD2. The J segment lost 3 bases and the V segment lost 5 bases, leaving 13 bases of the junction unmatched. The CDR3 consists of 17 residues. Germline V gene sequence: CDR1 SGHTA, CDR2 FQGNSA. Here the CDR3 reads CASSLYPSGGVTDTQYF. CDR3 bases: TGTGCCAGCAGCCTCTACCCCTCCGGGGGGGTGACAGATACGCAGTATTTT.

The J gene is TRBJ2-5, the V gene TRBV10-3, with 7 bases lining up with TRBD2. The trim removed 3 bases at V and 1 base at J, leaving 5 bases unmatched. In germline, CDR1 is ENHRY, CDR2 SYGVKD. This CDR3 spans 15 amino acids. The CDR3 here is CAISDAGDRQETQYF. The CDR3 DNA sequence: TGTGCCATCAGTGACGCGGGGGACCGCCAAGAGACCCAGTACTTC.

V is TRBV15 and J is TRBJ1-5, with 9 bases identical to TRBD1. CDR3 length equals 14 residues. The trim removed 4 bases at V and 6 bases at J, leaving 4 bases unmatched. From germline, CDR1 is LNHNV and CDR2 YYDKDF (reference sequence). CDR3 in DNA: TGTGCCACCAGCAAAGGGACAGGGACTCAGCCCCAGCATTTT. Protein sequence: CATSKGTGTQPQHF.

CDR3 nucleotide sequence: TGTGCCAGCAGCTTGAGCTCCCTAGCGGGGGGCCGAAATGAGCAGTTCTTC. It translates to CASSLSSLAGGRNEQFF. The chain carries TRBV5-6 and TRBJ2-1; 11 bases line up with TRBD2. The J segment lost 7 bases and the V segment lost 1 base, leaving 10 bases of the junction unmatched. This CDR3 comprises 17 residues. CDR1 and CDR2 from the germline V gene are SGHDT and YYEEEE.

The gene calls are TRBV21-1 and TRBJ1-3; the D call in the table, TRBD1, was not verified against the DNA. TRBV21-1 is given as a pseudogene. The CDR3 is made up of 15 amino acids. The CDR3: CASSKESGTGNTIYF. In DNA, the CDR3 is TGTGCCAGCAGCAAAGAATCAGGGACTGGAAACACCATATATTTT.

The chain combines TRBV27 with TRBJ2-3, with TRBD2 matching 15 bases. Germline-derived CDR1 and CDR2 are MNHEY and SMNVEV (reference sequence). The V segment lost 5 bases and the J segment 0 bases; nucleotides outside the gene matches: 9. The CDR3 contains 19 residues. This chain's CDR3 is CASSETGLAGGPSTDTQYF. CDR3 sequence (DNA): TGTGCCAGCAGTGAAACGGGACTAGCGGGGGGCCCTAGCACAGATACGCAGTATTTT.

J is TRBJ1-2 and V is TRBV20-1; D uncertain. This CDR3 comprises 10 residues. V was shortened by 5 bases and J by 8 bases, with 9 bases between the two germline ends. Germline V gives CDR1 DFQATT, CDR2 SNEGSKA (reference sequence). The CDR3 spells CSARGGGYTF. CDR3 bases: TGCAGTGCTCGGGGAGGGGGCTACACCTTC.

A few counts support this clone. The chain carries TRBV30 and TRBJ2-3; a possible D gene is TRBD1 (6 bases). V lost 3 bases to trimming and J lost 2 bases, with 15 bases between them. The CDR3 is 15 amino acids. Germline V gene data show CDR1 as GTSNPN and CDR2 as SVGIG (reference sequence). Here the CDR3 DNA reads TGTGCCTGGAGACAGGGACGGAGTGTCACAGATACGCAGTATTTT. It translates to CAWRQGRSVTDTQYF.

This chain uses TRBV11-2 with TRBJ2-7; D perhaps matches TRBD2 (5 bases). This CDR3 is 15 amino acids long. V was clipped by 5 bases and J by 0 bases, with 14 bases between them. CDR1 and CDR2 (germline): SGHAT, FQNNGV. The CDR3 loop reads CASSPRAKYSYEQYF. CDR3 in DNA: TGTGCCAGCAGCCCGCGGGCTAAATACTCCTACGAGCAGTACTTC. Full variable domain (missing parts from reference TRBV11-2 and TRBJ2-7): EAGVAQSPRYKIIEKRQSVAFWCNPISGHATLYWYQQILGQGPKLLIQFQNNGVVDDSQLPKDRFSAERLKGVDSTLKIQPAKLEDSAVYLCASSPRAKYSYEQYFGPGTRLTVT.

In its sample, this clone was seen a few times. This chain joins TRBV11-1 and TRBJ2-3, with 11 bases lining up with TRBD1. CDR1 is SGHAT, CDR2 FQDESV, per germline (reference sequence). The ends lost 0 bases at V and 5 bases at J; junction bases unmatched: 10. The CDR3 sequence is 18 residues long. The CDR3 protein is CASSLAWTGGTTEDTQYF. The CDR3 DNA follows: TGTGCCAGCAGCTTAGCATGGACAGGGGGCACAACGGAAGATACGCAGTATTTT.

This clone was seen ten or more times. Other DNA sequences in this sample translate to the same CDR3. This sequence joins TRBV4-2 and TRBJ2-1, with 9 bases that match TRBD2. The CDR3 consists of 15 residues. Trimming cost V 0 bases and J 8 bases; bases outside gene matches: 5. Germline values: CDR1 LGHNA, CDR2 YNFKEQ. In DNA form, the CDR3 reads TGTGCCAGCAGCCAAGAGGGCGGGGGGGGGTATGAGCAGTTCTTC. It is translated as CASSQEGGGGYEQFF.

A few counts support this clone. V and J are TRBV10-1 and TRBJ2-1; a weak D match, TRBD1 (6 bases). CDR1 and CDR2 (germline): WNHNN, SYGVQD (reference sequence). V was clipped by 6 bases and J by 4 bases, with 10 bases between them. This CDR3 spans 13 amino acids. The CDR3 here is CASSPGQYNEQFF. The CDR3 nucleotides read TGCGCCAGCAGCCCGGGACAATACAATGAGCAGTTCTTC.

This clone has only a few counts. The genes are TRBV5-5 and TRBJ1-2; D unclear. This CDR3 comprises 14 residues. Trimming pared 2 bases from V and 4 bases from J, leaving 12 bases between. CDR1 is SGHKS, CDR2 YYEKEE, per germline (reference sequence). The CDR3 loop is CASSFNLDSYGYTF. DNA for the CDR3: TGTGCCAGCAGCTTCAACCTTGACTCCTATGGCTACACCTTC.

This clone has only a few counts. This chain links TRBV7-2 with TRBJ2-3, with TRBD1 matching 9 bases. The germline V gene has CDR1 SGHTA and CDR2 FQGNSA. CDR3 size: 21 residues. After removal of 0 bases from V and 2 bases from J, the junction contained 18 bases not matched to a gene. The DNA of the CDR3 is TGTGCCAGCAGCTTAGCTCAGGTGGCCCTTGTCGGACAGGGGAACACAGATACGCAGTATTTT. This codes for CASSLAQVALVGQGNTDTQYF.